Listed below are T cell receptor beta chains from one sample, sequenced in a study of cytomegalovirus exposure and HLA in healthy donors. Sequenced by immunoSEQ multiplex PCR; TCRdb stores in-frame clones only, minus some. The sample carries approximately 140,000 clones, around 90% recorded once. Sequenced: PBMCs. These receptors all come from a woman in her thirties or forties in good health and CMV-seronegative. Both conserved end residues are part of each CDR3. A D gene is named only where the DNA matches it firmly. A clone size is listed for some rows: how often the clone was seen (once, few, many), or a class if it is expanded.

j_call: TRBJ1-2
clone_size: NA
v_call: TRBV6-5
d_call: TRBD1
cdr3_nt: TGTGCCAGCAGTTACTCGAGGACAGGTACTAGCTATGGCTACACCTTC
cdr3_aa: CASSYSRTGTSYGYTF

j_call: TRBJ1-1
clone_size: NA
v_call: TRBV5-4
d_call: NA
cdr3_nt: TGTGCCAGCAGCATAGAGGGGGACCCCATGAACACTGAAGCTTTCTTT
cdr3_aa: CASSIEGDPMNTEAFF

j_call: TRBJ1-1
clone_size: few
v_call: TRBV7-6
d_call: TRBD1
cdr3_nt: TGTGCCAGCAGCAAACAGGGGCTGACTGAAGCTTTCTTT
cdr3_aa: CASSKQGLTEAFF

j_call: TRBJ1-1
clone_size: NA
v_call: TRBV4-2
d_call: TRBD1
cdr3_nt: TGTGCCAGCAGCCAAGTGGGACAGGATAAAAAAGCTTTCTTT
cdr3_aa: CASSQVGQDKKAFF

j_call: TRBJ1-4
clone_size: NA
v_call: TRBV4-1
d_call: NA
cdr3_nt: TGCGCCAGTACCCGCCGGACTTTGTTGGGGACTAATGAAAAACTGTTTTTT
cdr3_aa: CASTRRTLLGTNEKLFF

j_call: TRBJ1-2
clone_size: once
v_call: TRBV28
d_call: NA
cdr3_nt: TGTGCCAGCAGCTCCCTAGGGGTAAACTATGGCTACACCTTC
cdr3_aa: CASSSLGVNYGYTF

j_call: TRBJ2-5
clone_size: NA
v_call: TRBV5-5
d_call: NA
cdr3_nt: TGTGCCAGCAGCTTGAACCAGCCGGGTTGGCAAGAGACCCAGTACTTC
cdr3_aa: CASSLNQPGWQETQYF

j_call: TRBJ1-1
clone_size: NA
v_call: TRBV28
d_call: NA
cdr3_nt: TGTGCCAGCAGTGCTCCTCGGGTCACTGAAGCTTTCTTT
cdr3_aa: CASSAPRVTEAFF

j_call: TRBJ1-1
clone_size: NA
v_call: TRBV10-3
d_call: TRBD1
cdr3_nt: TGTGCCATCAGTGCCCTACCGACAGGGGACACTGAAGCTTTCTTT
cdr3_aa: CAISALPTGDTEAFF

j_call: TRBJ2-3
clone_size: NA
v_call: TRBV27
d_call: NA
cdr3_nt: TGTGCCAGCAGTTTATACGTCGGGTCCACAGATACGCAGTATTTT
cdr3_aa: CASSLYVGSTDTQYF

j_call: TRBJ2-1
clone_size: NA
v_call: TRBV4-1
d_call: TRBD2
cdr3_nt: TGCGCCAGCAGCCAACTCCAACCCCCAGCGGGAGCCCGCTATGAGCAGTTCTTC
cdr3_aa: CASSQLQPPAGARYEQFF

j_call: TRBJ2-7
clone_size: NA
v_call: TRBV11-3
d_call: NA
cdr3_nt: TGTGCCAGCAGCTTGGGAACCGGGACTGACTACGAGCAGTACTTC
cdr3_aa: CASSLGTGTDYEQYF

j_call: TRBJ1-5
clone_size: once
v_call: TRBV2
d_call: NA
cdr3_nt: TGTGCCAGCAGCCGAGGCGTAGGGGGGGGCAATCAGCCCCAGCATTTT
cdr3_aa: CASSRGVGGGNQPQHF

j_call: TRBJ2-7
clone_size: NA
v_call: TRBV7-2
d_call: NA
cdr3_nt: TGTGCCAGCAGCCTATATAACGGGTACCTCTACGAGCAGTACTTC
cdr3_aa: CASSLYNGYLYEQYF

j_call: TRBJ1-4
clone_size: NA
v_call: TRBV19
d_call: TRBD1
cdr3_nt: TGTGCCAGTAAAATCACAGGGGGAGGCGAAAAACTGTTTTTT
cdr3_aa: CASKITGGGEKLFF

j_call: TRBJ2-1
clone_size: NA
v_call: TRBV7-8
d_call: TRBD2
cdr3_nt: TGTGCCAGCAGCTTGGCAGCGGGAGGGAACTACAATGAGCAGTTCTTC
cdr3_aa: CASSLAAGGNYNEQFF

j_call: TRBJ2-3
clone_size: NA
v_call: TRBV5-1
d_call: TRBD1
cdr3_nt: TGCGCCAGCAGCTTGCAGGGACAGGGGACAGATACGCAGTATTTT
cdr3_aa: CASSLQGQGTDTQYF

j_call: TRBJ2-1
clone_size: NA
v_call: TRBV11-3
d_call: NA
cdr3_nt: TGTGCCAGCAGCTTAGATCCTAGCTCCTACAATGAGCAGTTCTTC
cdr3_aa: CASSLDPSSYNEQFF

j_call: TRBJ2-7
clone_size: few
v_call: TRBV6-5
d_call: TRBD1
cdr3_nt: TGTGCCAGCATTAGCTGGACAGGGGGTTCCTACGAGCAGTACTTC
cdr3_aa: CASISWTGGSYEQYF

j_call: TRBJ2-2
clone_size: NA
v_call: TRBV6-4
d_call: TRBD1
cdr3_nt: TGTGCCAGCAGTGACTCGACGTACAAGGGGGACAGGCTGAGGGTCGGGGAGCTGTTTTTT
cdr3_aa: CASSDSTYKGDRLRVGELFF

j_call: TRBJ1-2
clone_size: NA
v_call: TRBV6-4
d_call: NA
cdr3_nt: TGTGCCAGCAGTGTGCAGGGTTGGCGCTACACCTTC
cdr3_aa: CASSVQGWRYTF

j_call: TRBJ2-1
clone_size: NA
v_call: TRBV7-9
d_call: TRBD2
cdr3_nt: TGTGCCAGCAGCTTAAGGGGACTAGCGGGAGACAATGAGCAGTTCTTC
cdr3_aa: CASSLRGLAGDNEQFF

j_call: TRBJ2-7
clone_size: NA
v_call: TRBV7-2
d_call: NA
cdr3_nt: TGTGCCAGCAGCCCACAGGGCGCTAGCTACGAGCAGTACTTC
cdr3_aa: CASSPQGASYEQYF

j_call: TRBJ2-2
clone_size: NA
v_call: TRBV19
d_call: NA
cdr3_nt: TGTGCCAGTAGTACACAACCGAACACCGGGGAGCTGTTTTTT
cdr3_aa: CASSTQPNTGELFF

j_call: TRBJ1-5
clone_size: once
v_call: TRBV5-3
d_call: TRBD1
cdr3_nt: TGTGCCAGAAGCTACTTTGCGGGGACAGTGAGGGGGAGCGATCAGCCCCAGCATTTT
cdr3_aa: CARSYFAGTVRGSDQPQHF

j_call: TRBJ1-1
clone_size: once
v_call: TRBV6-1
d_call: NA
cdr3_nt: TGTGCCACCCTACGGGTTCTCACTGAAGCTTTCTTT
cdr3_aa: CATLRVLTEAFF

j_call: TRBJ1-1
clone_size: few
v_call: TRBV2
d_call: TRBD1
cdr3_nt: TGTGCCAGCGGGAGGGACAGGGGGCGAACTGAAGCTTTCTTT
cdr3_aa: CASGRDRGRTEAFF